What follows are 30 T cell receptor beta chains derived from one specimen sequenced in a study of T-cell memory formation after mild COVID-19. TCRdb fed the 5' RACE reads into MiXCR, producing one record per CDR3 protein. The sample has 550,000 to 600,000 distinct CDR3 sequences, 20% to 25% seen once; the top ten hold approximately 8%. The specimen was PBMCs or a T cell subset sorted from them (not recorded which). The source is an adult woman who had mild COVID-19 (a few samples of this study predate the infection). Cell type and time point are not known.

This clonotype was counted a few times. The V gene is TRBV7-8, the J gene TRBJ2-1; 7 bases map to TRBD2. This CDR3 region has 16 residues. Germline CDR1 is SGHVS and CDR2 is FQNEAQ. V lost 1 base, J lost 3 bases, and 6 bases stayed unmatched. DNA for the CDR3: TGTGCCAGCAGCTTAGGTACTAGCGCTCTCTACAATGAGCAGTTCTTC. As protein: CASSLGTSALYNEQFF. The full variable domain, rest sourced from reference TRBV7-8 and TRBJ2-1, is GAGVSQSPRYKVAKRGQDVALRCDPISGHVSLFWYQQALGQGPEFLTYFQNEAQLDKSGLPSDRFFAERPEGSVSTLKIQRTQQEDSAVYLCASSLGTSALYNEQFFGPGTRLTVL.

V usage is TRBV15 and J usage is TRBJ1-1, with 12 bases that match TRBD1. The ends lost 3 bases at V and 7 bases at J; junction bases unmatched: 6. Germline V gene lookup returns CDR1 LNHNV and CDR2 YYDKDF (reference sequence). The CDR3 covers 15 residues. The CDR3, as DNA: TGTGCCACCAGCAGTCCGGGACAGGGGGCTGTTGAAGCTTTCTTT. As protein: CATSSPGQGAVEAFF.

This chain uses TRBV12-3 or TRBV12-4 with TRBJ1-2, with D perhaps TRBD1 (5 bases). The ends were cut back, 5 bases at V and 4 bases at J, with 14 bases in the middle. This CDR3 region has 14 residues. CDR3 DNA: TGTGCCAGCAGTCCCGGGACGGAAATCTATGGCTACACCTTC. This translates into CASSPGTEIYGYTF.

The CDR3 nucleotides are TGTGCCAGCACCTCGGGACAGGGCGGATCTAGCACAGATACGCAGTATTTT. It translates to CASTSGQGGSSTDTQYF. This rearrangement joins TRBV13 to TRBJ2-3, with 9 bases matching TRBD1. The V gene end was trimmed by 7 bases and the J gene end by 0 bases; junction bases not matched to a gene: 11. The CDR3 is 17 amino acids. Per germline, CDR1 PRHDT and CDR2 FYEKMQ (reference sequence).

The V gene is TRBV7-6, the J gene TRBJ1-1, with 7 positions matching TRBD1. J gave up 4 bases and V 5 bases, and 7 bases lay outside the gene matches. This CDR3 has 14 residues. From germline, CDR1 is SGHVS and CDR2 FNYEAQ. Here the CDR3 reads CASSPDRYITEAFF. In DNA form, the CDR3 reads TGTGCCAGCAGCCCGGACAGGTATATCACTGAAGCTTTCTTT.

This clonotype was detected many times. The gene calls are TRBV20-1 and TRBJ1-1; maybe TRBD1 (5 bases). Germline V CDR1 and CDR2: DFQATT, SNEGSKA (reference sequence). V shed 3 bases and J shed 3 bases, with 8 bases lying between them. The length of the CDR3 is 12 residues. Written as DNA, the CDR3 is TGCAGTGCTAGGCAGGGATACACTGAAGCTTTCTTT. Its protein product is CSARQGYTEAFF.

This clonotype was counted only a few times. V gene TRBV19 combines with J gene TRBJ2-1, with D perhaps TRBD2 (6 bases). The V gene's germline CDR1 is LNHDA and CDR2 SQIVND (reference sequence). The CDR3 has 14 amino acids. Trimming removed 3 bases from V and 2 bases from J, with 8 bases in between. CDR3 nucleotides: TGTGCCAGTAGTATGTCGGGAGCCTACAATGAGCAGTTCTTC. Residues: CASSMSGAYNEQFF. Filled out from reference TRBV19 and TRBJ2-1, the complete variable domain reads DGGITQSPKYLFRKEGQNVTLSCEQNLNHDAMYWYRQDPGQGLRLIYYSQIVNDFQKGDIAEGYSVSREKKESFPLTVTSAQKNPTAFYLCASSMSGAYNEQFFGPGTRLTVL.

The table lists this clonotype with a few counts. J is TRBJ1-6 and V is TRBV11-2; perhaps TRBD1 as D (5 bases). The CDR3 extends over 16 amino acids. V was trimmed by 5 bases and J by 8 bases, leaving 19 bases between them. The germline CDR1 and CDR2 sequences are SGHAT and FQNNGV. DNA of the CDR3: TGTGCCAGCAGCCCAGGGCCGAGAGGTCCCCATTCACCCCTCCACTTT. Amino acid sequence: CASSPGPRGPHSPLHF.

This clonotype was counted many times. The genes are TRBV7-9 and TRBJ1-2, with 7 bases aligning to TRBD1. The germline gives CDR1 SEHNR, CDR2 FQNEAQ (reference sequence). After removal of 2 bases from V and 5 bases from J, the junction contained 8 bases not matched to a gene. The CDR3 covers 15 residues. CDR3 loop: CASSLWDSRGYGYTF. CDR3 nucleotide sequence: TGTGCCAGCAGCTTATGGGACAGTCGAGGGTATGGCTACACCTTC. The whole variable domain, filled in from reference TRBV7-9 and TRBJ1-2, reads DTGVSQNPRHKITKRGQNVTFRCDPISEHNRLYWYRQTLGQGPEFLTYFQNEAQLEKSRLLSDRFSAERPKGSFSTLEIQRTEQGDSAMYLCASSLWDSRGYGYTFGSGTRLTVV.

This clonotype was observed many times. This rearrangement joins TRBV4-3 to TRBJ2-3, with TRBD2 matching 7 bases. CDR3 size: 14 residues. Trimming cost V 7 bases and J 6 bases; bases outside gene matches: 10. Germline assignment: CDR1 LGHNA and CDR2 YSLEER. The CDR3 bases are TGCGCCAGCAAACGGGTAGCGGGTGGGGATACGCAGTATTTT. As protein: CASKRVAGGDTQYF.

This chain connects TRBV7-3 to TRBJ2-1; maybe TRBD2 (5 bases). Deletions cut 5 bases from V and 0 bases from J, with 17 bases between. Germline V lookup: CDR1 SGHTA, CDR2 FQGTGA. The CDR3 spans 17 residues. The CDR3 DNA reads TGTGCCAGCAGCACTAGGGTGTCGGGGAGCTCCTACAATGAGCAGTTCTTC. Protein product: CASSTRVSGSSYNEQFF.

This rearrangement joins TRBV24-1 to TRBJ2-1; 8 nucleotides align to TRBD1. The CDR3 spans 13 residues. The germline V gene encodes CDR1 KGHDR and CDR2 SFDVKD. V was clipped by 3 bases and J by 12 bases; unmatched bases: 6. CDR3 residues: CATSDPFTGGQFF. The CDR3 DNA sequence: TGTGCCACCAGTGATCCGTTCACAGGGGGGCAGTTCTTC.

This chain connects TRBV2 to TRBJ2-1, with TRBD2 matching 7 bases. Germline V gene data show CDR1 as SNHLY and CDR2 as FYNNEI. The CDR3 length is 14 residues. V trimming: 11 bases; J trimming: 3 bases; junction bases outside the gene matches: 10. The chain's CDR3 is CAGKRGGVYNEQFF. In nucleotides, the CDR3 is TGTGCCGGAAAGCGGGGAGGGGTCTACAATGAGCAGTTCTTC.

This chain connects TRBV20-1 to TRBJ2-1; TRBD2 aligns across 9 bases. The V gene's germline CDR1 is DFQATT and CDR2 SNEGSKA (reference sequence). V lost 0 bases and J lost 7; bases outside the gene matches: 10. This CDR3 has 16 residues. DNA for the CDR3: TGCAGTGCTAGAGATCCGAGCGGGAGGATTAGTAATGAGCAGTTCTTC. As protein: CSARDPSGRISNEQFF.

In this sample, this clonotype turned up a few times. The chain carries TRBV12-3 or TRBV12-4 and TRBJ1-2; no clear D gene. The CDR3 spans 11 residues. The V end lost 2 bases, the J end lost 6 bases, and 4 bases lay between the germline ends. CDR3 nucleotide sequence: TGTGCCAGCAGTTTATTGGATGGCTACACCTTC. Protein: CASSLLDGYTF.

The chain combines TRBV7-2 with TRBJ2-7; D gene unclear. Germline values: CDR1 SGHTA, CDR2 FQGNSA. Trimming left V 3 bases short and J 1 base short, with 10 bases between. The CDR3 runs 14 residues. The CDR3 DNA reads TGTGCCAGCAGCTTTGGTTTAGAGTCCTACGAGCAGTACTTC. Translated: CASSFGLESYEQYF.

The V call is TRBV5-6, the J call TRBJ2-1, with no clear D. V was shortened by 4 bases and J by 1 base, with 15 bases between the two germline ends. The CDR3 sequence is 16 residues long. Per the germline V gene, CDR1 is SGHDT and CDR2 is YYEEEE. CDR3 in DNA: TGTGCCAGCAGCCTCTTCCGGGCCCGATCCTACAATGAGCAGTTCTTC. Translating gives CASSLFRARSYNEQFF.

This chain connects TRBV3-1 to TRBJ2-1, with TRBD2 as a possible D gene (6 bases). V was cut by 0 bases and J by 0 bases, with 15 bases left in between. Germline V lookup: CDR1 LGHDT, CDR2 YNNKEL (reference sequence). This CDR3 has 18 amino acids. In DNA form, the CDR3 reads TGTGCCAGCAGCCAAGAAATGGAGGGATACACCTCCTACAATGAGCAGTTCTTC. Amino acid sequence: CASSQEMEGYTSYNEQFF.

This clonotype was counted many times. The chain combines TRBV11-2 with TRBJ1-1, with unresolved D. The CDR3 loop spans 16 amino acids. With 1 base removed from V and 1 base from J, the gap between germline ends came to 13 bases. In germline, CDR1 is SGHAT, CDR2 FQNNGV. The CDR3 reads CASSLGIPRRNTEAFF. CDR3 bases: TGTGCCAGCAGCTTAGGCATCCCGAGGCGGAACACTGAAGCTTTCTTT.

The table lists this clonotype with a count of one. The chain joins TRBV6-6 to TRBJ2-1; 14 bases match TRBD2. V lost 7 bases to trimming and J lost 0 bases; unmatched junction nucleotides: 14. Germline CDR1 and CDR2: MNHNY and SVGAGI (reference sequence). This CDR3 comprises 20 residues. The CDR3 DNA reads TGTGCCAGCAACGAACAGGCCGGGACTAGCGGGAGTCGCTCCTACAATGAGCAGTTCTTC. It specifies CASNEQAGTSGSRSYNEQFF.

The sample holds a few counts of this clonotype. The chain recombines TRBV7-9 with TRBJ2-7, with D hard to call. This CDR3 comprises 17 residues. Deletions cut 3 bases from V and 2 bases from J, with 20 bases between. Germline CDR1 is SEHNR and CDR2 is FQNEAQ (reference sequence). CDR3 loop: CASSFQAGPGRTYEQYF. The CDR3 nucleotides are TGTGCCAGCAGCTTTCAGGCCGGGCCAGGCCGAACCTACGAGCAGTACTTC.

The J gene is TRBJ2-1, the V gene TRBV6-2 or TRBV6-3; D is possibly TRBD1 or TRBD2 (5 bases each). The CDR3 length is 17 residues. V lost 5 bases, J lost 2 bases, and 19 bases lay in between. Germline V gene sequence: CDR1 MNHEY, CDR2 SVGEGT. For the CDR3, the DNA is TGTGCCAGCAGTCCCCTCTCGGGACCCCTCCCCTACAATGAGCAGTTCTTC. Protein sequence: CASSPLSGPLPYNEQFF.

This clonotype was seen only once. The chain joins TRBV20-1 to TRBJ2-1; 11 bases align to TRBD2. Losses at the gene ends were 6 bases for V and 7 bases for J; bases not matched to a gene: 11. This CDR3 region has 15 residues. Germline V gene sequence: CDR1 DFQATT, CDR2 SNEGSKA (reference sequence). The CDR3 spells CSAKSGLAGGNEQFF. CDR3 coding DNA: TGCAGTGCCAAGAGCGGGCTAGCGGGGGGAAATGAGCAGTTCTTC.

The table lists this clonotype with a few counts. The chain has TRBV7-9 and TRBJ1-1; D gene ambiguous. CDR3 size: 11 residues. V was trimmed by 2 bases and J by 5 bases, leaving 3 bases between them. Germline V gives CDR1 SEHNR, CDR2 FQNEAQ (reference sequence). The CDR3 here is CASSLMTEAFF. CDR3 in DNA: TGTGCCAGCAGCTTAATGACTGAAGCTTTCTTT.

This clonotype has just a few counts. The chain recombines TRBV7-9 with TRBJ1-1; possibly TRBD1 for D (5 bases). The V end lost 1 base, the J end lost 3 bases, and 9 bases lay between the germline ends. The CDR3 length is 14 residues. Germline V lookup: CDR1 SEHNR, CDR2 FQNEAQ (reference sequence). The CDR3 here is CASSLDQGDTEAFF. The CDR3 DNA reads TGTGCCAGCAGCTTAGACCAGGGAGACACTGAAGCTTTCTTT.

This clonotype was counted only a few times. CDR3 nucleotides: TGTGCCACCAGCCGTCCTGCAGATACGCAGTATTTT. It is translated as CATSRPADTQYF. The chain is built from TRBV15 and TRBJ2-3; D gene unclear. The V gene's germline CDR1 is LNHNV and CDR2 YYDKDF (reference sequence). The CDR3 covers 12 residues. The V gene lost 5 bases and the J gene lost 4 bases, with 7 bases spanning the gap.

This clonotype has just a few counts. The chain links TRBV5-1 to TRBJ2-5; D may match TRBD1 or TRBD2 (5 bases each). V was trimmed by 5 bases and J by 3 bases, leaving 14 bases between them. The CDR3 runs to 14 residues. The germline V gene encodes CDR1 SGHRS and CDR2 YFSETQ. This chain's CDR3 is CASSEGPGKETQYF. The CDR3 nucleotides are TGCGCCAGCAGTGAGGGGCCAGGGAAAGAGACCCAGTACTTC. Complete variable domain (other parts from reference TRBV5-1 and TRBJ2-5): KAGVTQTPRYLIKTRGQQVTLSCSPISGHRSVSWYQQTPGQGLQFLFEYFSETQRNKGNFPGRFSGRQFSNSRSEMNVSTLELGDSALYLCASSEGPGKETQYFGPGTRLLVL.

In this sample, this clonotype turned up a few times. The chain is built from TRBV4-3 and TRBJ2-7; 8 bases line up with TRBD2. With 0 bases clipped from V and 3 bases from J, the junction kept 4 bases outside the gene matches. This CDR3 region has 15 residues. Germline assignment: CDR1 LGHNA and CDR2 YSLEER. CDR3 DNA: TGCGCCAGCAGCCAAGAGTCCGGGACTAGCTACGAGCAGTACTTC. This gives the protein CASSQESGTSYEQYF.

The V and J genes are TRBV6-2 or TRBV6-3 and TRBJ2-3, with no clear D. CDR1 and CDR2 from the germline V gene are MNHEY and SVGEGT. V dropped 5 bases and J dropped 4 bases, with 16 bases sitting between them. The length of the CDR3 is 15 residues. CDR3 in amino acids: CASSHGPLGADTQYF. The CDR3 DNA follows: TGTGCCAGCAGTCATGGACCCCTTGGAGCAGATACGCAGTATTTT.

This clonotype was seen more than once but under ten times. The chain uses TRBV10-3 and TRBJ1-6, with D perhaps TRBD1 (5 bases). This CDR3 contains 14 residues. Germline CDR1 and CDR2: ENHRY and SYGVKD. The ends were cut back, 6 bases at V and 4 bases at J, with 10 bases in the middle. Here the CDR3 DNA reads TGTGCCATCAGGCCAGGGTGGTATAATTCACCCCTCCACTTT. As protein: CAIRPGWYNSPLHF.